A selection of T cell receptor beta chains follows, all from one sample in a study of blood T cell repertoires in COVID-19. Clones were sequenced by immunoSEQ multiplex PCR, and TCRdb holds only the in-frame ones, with some missing. Among 60,000 to 85,000 clones listed, 65% to 90% were seen once. Sample: peripheral blood. The receptor set was obtained from a human donor in a cohort sampled during active COVID-19. Both conserved end residues are trimmed from each CDR3. Fields, in order: J gene, clone size, V gene, CDR3 protein. Rows may omit the clone size; those that give it use once, few, many or a size class.

>TRBJ1-2|few|TRBV4-1
ASSRWGQANYGYT
>TRBJ1-1|NA|TRBV6-2/TRBV6-3
ASSYRGPGAF
>TRBJ2-3|NA|TRBV5-4
ASSLKLASGNTDTQY
>TRBJ2-7|NA|TRBV28
ASSYLWGTGGVNEQY
>TRBJ2-3|NA|TRBV4-3
ASSQDRSDTQY
>TRBJ2-1|NA|TRBV11-2
ASLRGNEQF
>TRBJ1-1|NA|TRBV30
AWRLQGRGTEAF
>TRBJ1-2|medium-sized|TRBV3-1/TRBV3-2
ASTDRDRNYGYT
>TRBJ1-2|NA|TRBV3-1/TRBV3-2
ASSQARQGSGYT
>TRBJ2-6|NA|TRBV5-1
ASTRGVTGANVLT
>TRBJ2-7|few|TRBV7-9
ASSRPQYEQY
>TRBJ2-1|NA|TRBV6-4
ASSEVVAGGGEQF
>TRBJ1-1|NA|TRBV25-1
ASNNRGRNTEAF
>TRBJ2-7|NA|TRBV11-3
ASSPTGYYEQY
>TRBJ2-2|NA|TRBV19
ASNAGLAGNTGELF
>TRBJ1-2|NA|TRBV6-5
ASSYSGQGVGYT
>TRBJ2-2|NA|TRBV11-3
ASSLEVFWQGVDGELF
>TRBJ1-1|NA|TRBV28
ASSLRGPLNTEAF
>TRBJ1-1|NA|TRBV4-2
ASSLGTVGGEAF
>TRBJ2-1|once|TRBV19
ASSIHIGRNEQF
>TRBJ1-6|NA|TRBV2
ASQTGSNSPLH
>TRBJ1-5|few|TRBV19
ASSTVLYSNQPQH
>TRBJ1-3|NA|TRBV30
AWSVGAAGNTIY
>TRBJ2-5|NA|TRBV21-1
ASRILRNTGSQLGETQY
>TRBJ1-6|NA|TRBV7-3
ASSPGRGSPLH
>TRBJ2-2|NA|TRBV9
ASSVGQGYTGELF
>TRBJ2-7|NA|TRBV30
AWSVARYEQY
>TRBJ2-7|NA|TRBV11-3
ASSPRGDNSYEQY
>TRBJ1-5|few|TRBV7-9
ATSGQERQPQH
>TRBJ1-1|NA|TRBV7-2
ASSYQGTNTEAF
>TRBJ1-2|NA|TRBV18
ASSPKGAGYGYT
>TRBJ2-1|NA|TRBV11-2
ASSFGLTGQF
>TRBJ1-2|NA|TRBV29-1
SASYAGGDNYGYT
>TRBJ2-5|NA|TRBV5-1
ASSSGTVATQETQY
>TRBJ2-3|NA|TRBV28
ASRPLAGVITDTQY
>TRBJ2-7|NA|TRBV2
ASNREFEQY
>TRBJ2-7|NA|TRBV7-6
ASSLDRGAYEQY
>TRBJ2-1|NA|TRBV3-1/TRBV3-2
ASTYRTERGEQF
>TRBJ2-1|NA|TRBV1
TSSQDKDSSYNEQF
>TRBJ2-5|NA|TRBV4-1
ASSQETGGASTQY
>TRBJ2-1|NA|TRBV19
ASSPGTRYDEQF
>TRBJ2-5|NA|TRBV20-1
SASSETQY
>TRBJ2-3|NA|TRBV25-1
ASNTGTGVPDTQY
>TRBJ2-7|NA|TRBV5-4
ASSSRAAGSYEQY
>TRBJ1-6|NA|TRBV19
ASNTGPARDSPLH
>TRBJ1-2|NA|TRBV2
ASSEQAYGYT
>TRBJ2-7|few|TRBV3-1/TRBV3-2
ASSQIRDSEQY
>TRBJ1-5|NA|TRBV28
ASSAFGGVVRNQPQH
>TRBJ1-4|NA|TRBV4-1
ASSRRSGTGNEKLF
>TRBJ1-1|NA|TRBV5-8
ASSLARGNTEAF
>TRBJ2-2|NA|TRBV27
ASSLDGTGPGVAGELF
>TRBJ1-1|NA|TRBV3-1/TRBV3-2
ASSPGQGRGTEAF